This T cell receptor beta chain was recovered during a study of CD8+CD57+ T cells in acquired aplastic anemia. In the study overall: Healthy donor CD4+ cell samples had a mean of around 10 million reads.

Genomic DNA acted as the template from which TCR beta VDJ combination and CDR3 sequence profiling were carried out. Via MiXCR, TCRdb re-called the reads, giving one row per CDR3 protein. The sample records more than 100,000 distinct CDR3 sequences, around 48% being singletons. From germline, CDR1 is SGHAT and CDR2 FQNNGV. V shed 9 bases and J 1 base; nucleotides not matched to a gene: 11. CDR3 length equals 16 residues. V is TRBV11-2 and J is TRBJ2-3; TRBD2 aligns across 9 bases. Input material: sorted CD4+, CD8+, or CD8+CD57+ T cells (not recorded which) from PBMCs. The TCR was taken from a human donor in good health, serving as a control. CDR3 sequence: CASRSVASGGTDTQYF. The CDR3 region has the DNA TGTGCCAGTAGGTCCGTGGCTAGCGGGGGCACAGATACGCAGTATTTT.